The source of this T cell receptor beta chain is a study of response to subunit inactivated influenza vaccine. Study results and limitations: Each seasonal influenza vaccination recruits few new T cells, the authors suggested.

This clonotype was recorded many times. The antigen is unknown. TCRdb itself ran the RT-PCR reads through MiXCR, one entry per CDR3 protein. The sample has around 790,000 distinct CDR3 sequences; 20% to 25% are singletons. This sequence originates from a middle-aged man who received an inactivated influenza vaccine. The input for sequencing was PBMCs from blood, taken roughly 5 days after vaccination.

The CDR3, as DNA: TGCAGTGCTAGCGCCACTAGCGGGAACACAGATACGCAGTATTTT. Its translation: CSASATSGNTDTQYF. The chain joins TRBV20-1 to TRBJ2-3; 10 positions match TRBD2. This CDR3 spans 15 amino acids. The ends lost 3 bases at V and 2 bases at J; junction bases unmatched: 5. The germline CDR1 and CDR2 sequences are DFQATT and SNEGSKA (reference sequence).